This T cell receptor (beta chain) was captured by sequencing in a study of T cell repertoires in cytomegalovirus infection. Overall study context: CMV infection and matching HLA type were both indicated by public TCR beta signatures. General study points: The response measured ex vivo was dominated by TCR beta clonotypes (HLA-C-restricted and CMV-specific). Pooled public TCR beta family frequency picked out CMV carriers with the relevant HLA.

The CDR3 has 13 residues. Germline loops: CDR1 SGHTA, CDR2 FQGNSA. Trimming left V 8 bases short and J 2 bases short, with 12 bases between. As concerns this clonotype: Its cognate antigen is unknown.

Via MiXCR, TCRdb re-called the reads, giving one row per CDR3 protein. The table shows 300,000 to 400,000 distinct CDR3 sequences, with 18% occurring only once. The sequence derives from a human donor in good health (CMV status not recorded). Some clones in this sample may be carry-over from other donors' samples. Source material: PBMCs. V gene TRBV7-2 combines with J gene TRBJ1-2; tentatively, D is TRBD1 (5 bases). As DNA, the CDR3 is TGTGCCAGCGCCGAGGGACCCAACTATGGCTACACCTTC. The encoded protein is CASAEGPNYGYTF.